A selection of T cell receptor beta chains follows, all from one sample in a study of T cell responses to AZD1222 COVID-19 vaccine. The assay was immunoSEQ multiplex PCR, and TCRdb's table has in-frame clones only and misses some. Of about 83,000 clones in the sample, approximately 90% were seen once. This sample comprised peripheral blood, obtained on day 0 of MenACWY control vaccination. The origin of the receptors is an adult in good health. Each CDR3 is given with its conserved first and last residue. A D gene is named only where the DNA matches it firmly. Clone sizes are given selectively: once, few, many, or a class where the clone is expanded.

>TRBV7-8|TRBJ2-1|-|TRBD2
TGTGCCAGCAGCCCCTCGAGCTCGGGACTAGCAGGCGATGAGCAGTTCTTC
CASSPSSSGLAGDEQFF
>TRBV5-6|TRBJ1-1|-|-
TGTGCCAGCAGCTTCGTCCGCTCGGAAGCTTTCTTT
CASSFVRSEAFF
>TRBV2|TRBJ1-1|once|-
TGTGCCAGCAGTGGAATGTGGCACACTGAAGCTTTCTTT
CASSGMWHTEAFF
>TRBV27|TRBJ2-7|few|-
TGTGCCAGCAGGCCCGCCGCCACCAACGAGCAGTACTTC
CASRPAATNEQYF
>TRBV30|TRBJ2-3|-|-
TGTGCCTGGAGGAGACAGGATAGCACAGATACGCAGTATTTT
CAWRRQDSTDTQYF
>TRBV19|TRBJ2-5|-|TRBD2
TGTGCCAGTAGTTCACCGGGACTAGCGGCTCAAGAGACCCAGTACTTC
CASSSPGLAAQETQYF
>TRBV6-5|TRBJ1-2|-|-
TGTGCCAGCTGGGGGCCAGAATGGGGTAACTATGGCTACACCTTC
CASWGPEWGNYGYTF
>TRBV5-1|TRBJ2-7|-|TRBD2
TGCGCCAGCAGCTTCTCACTGGCGGGAGAGTACGAGCAGTACTTC
CASSFSLAGEYEQYF
>TRBV14|TRBJ2-7|-|-
TGTGCCAGCAGCCACCGAACAGGGTCGAATCACTACGAGCAGTACTTC
CASSHRTGSNHYEQYF
>TRBV23-1|TRBJ1-5|once|-
TGCGCCAGCAGTTCGCCAGCACGAGGTCGGCGAGGCAATCAGCCCCAGCATTTT
CASSSPARGRRGNQPQHF
>TRBV3-1/TRBV3-2|TRBJ1-1|-|TRBD1
TGTGCCAGCAGCCTAGTGGACAGGCCCACTGAAGCTTTCTTT
CASSLVDRPTEAFF
>TRBV23-1|TRBJ1-6|-|-
TGCGCCAGCAGTCGTAACAGCCTAAATTCACCCCTCCACTTT
CASSRNSLNSPLHF
>TRBV2|TRBJ2-7|-|TRBD2
TGTGCCAGCCGGGGGGAGCTGGCATACGAGCAGTACTTC
CASRGELAYEQYF
>TRBV5-6|TRBJ1-6|-|-
TGTGCCAGCAGCGAGGGATTAACCCGACCCCTCCACTTT
CASSEGLTRPLHF
>TRBV2|TRBJ1-6|-|-
TGTGCCAGCAGTGAAGCGCGACAGTCACCCCTCCACTTT
CASSEARQSPLHF
>TRBV7-8|TRBJ2-3|once|TRBD2
TGTGCCAGCAGTCCGTCTAGCGGGAAGGATACGCAGTATTTT
CASSPSSGKDTQYF
>TRBV5-1|TRBJ1-6|-|-
TGCGCCAGCAGCTTAGGGGACCGTAGGGCGGCCCTCCACTTT
CASSLGDRRAALHF
>TRBV29-1|TRBJ1-2|once|-
TGCAGCGTTCAAATTAACTATGGCTACACCTTC
CSVQINYGYTF
>TRBV19|TRBJ2-2|-|-
TGTGCCAGTAGTATAGCCGGAGGGTGGGGCACCGGGGAGCTGTTTTTT
CASSIAGGWGTGELFF
>TRBV7-9|TRBJ1-1|-|TRBD1
TGTGCCAGCAGCCCAGGGGGTACGACCACTGAAGCTTTCTTT
CASSPGGTTTEAFF
>TRBV5-1|TRBJ1-4|-|-
TGCGCCAGCAGCTTAAGGGCTGAAACTAATGAAAAACTGTTTTTT
CASSLRAETNEKLFF
>TRBV27|TRBJ2-3|-|-
TGTGCCAGCAGTTTAAGAGGGTCGATTGCTAGCACAGATACGCAGTATTTT
CASSLRGSIASTDTQYF
>TRBV4-3|TRBJ2-7|-|TRBD2
TGCGCCAGCAGCCAAGGGACTAGCGGGGGCTACGAGCAGTACTTC
CASSQGTSGGYEQYF
>TRBV9|TRBJ2-5|-|TRBD1
TGTGCCAGCACCGGGACAGGGGGCGAGACCCAGTACTTC
CASTGTGGETQYF
>TRBV24-1|TRBJ2-5|-|TRBD2
TGTGCCACCGGCTGGACGAGCGGGAGCAAGGGAGAGACCCAGTACTTC
CATGWTSGSKGETQYF
>TRBV7-9|TRBJ1-3|-|-
TGTGCCAGCAGCCTCGAGGGGTCTGGAAACACCATATATTTT
CASSLEGSGNTIYF
>TRBV4-1|TRBJ2-1|-|TRBD1
TGCGCCAGCAGCCAAGTAGGACAGGGCGGGAATGAGCAGTTCTTC
CASSQVGQGGNEQFF
>TRBV6-5|TRBJ2-6|-|-
TGTGCCAGCAGTACCACAGGGACTGGGGCCAACGTCCTGACTTTC
CASSTTGTGANVLTF
>TRBV3-1/TRBV3-2|TRBJ2-7|-|-
TGTGCCAGCAGCCCTCAGGGTACCTACGAGCAGTACTTC
CASSPQGTYEQYF
>TRBV30|TRBJ1-1|-|-
TGTGCCTGGAGTGACAGTCTGGCCGCTGAAGCTTTCTTT
CAWSDSLAAEAFF
>TRBV19|TRBJ2-7|-|TRBD2
TGTGCCAGTAGTAAAGCCGGGACTAGTGTTTGGGAGCAGTACTTC
CASSKAGTSVWEQYF
>TRBV3-1/TRBV3-2|TRBJ2-7|-|-
TGTGCCAGCAGCCAAACGCCCAGCTCCTACGAGCAGTACTTC
CASSQTPSSYEQYF
>TRBV27|TRBJ1-1|-|TRBD1
TGTGCCAGCAGCCTTTTAGACAGGGAAGGGGCTGAAGCTTTCTTT
CASSLLDREGAEAFF
>TRBV11-2|TRBJ2-7|-|-
TGTGCCAGCAACCTCGATGTGGGAGTAGGGGAGCAGTACTTC
CASNLDVGVGEQYF
>TRBV25-1|TRBJ2-7|-|TRBD2
TGTGCCAGCAGTGATCCGCCGGGGGGCGAGCAGTACTTC
CASSDPPGGEQYF
>TRBV9|TRBJ1-6|-|-
TGTGCCAGCAGCGAGGAAGGTAGCTCCTATAATTCACCCCTCCACTTT
CASSEEGSSYNSPLHF
>TRBV19|TRBJ1-5|once|-
TGTGCCAGTAGTGTGCTAAATCAGCCCCAGCATTTT
CASSVLNQPQHF
>TRBV6-5|TRBJ1-2|-|TRBD1
TGTGCCAGCAGTTTGTCCGGGACAGGGGGTGGCTACACCTTC
CASSLSGTGGGYTF
>TRBV19|TRBJ1-3|-|-
TGTGCCAGTAATACCCCACTCTCTGGAAACACCATATATTTT
CASNTPLSGNTIYF
>TRBV7-2|TRBJ1-4|-|-
TGTGCCAGCAGCTTAGGGGCGGGTATGAATGAAAAACTGTTTTTT
CASSLGAGMNEKLFF
>TRBV28|TRBJ1-4|-|-
TGTGCCAGCAGGGTAGGGGTTCGGGAAAAACTGTTTTTT
CASRVGVREKLFF
>TRBV4-3|TRBJ1-4|-|TRBD1
TGCGCCAGCAGCCAGTCCGGACAGGGGGCGGGTGAAAAACTGTTTTTT
CASSQSGQGAGEKLFF
>TRBV18|TRBJ2-2|-|-
TGTGCCAGCTCACCACCGTCGGGGGAATTGAACACCGGGGAGCTGTTTTTT
CASSPPSGELNTGELFF
>TRBV19|TRBJ1-5|-|-
TGTGCCAGTAGTGGGGAGGGCCAGACCTCAGTTCCGCCCCAGCATTTT
CASSGEGQTSVPPQHF
>TRBV28|TRBJ2-1|-|TRBD2
TGTGCCAGCAGTTTAGCGGGAGAAGCCTACAATGAGCAGTTCTTC
CASSLAGEAYNEQFF
>TRBV12-3/TRBV12-4|TRBJ1-4|-|-
TGTGCCAGCAGTTTACGAGAGGGGGAAAAACTGTTTTTT
CASSLREGEKLFF
>TRBV19|TRBJ1-1|-|-
TGTGCCAGTAGTGGGGGGATCTCTGAAGCTTTCTTT
CASSGGISEAFF
>TRBV10-1|TRBJ2-2|-|TRBD2
TGCGCCAGCAGTTCTAGCGGGAGGGCCCCCGGGGAGCTGTTTTTT
CASSSSGRAPGELFF
>TRBV7-9|TRBJ2-7|-|TRBD2
TGTGCCAGCACCGGGACTAGCGGGAGCGAGCAGTACTTC
CASTGTSGSEQYF
>TRBV6-2/TRBV6-3|TRBJ2-1|-|-
TGTGCCAGCAGCTGGCTGTTGGGAAGTGAGCAGTTCTTC
CASSWLLGSEQFF
>TRBV6-6|TRBJ1-2|few|-
TGTGCCAGCAGTTACTCCCCGGGCCTATATGGCTACACCTTC
CASSYSPGLYGYTF